The source of this T cell receptor (beta chain) is a study of identical twins. Germline CDR1 reads LGHNT; CDR2 reads FRNRAP. With 2 bases removed from V and 7 bases from J, the gap between germline ends came to 12 bases. The CDR3 is made up of 13 amino acids. TCRdb processed the 5' RACE reads anew with MiXCR; each CDR3 protein has one entry. The sample lists 450,000 to 650,000 distinct CDR3 sequences; 9.5% to 10% were seen once. This clonotype was counted a few times. The same data also went into a second study, on yellow fever vaccine responses in identical twins.

The rearrangement uses TRBV12-5 and TRBJ2-7; D perhaps matches TRBD1 (5 bases). This receptor was identified in a woman aged 18-29 years in good health. Sequences were obtained from PBMCs. CDR3 amino acids: CASGLSRVGEQYF. The CDR3 DNA sequence: TGTGCTAGTGGTTTGAGCAGGGTTGGTGAGCAGTACTTC.